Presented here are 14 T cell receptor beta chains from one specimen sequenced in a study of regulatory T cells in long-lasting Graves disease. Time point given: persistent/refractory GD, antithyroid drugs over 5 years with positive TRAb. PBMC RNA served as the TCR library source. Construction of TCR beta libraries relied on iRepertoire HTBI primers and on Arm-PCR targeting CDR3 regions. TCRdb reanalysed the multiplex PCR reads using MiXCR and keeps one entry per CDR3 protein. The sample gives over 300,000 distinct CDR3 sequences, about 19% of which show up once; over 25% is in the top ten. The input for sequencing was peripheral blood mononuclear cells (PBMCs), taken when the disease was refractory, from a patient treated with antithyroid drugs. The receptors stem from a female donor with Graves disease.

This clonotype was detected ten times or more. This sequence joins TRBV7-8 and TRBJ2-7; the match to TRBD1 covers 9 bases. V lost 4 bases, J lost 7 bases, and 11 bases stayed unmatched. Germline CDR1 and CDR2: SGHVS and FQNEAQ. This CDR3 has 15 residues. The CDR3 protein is CASSSPTGGRREQYF. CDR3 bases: TGTGCCAGCAGCTCGCCGACAGGGGGAAGGAGAGAGCAGTACTTC.

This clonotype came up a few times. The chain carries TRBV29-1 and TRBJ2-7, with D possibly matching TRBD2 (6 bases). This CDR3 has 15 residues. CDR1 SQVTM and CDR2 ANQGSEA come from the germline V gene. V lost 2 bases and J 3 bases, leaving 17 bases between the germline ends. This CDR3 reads CSVEQGIGGIYEQYF. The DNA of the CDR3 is TGCAGCGTTGAACAAGGGATCGGGGGAATCTACGAGCAGTACTTC.

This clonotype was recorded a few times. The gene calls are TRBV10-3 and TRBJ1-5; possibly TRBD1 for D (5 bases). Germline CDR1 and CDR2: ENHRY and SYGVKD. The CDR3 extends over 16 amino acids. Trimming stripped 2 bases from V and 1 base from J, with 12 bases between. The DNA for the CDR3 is TGTGCCATCAGTGAGAGGGGAGGGAGGAGCAATCAGCCCCAGCATTTT. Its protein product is CAISERGGRSNQPQHF.

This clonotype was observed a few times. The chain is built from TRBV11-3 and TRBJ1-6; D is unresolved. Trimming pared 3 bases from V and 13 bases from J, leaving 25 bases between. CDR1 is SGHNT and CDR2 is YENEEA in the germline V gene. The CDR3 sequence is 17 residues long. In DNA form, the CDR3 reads TGTGCCAGCAGCTTGGGCTTCAAATTCGGCCCTTATGGCCCCCTCCACTTT. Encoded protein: CASSLGFKFGPYGPLHF.

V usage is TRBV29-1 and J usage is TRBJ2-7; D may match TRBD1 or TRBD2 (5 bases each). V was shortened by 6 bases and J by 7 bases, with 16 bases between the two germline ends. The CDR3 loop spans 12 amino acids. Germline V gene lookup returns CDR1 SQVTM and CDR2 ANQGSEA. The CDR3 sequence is CSVEGMGREQYF. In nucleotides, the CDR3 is TGCAGCGTCGAGGGGATGGGCCGTGAGCAGTACTTC.

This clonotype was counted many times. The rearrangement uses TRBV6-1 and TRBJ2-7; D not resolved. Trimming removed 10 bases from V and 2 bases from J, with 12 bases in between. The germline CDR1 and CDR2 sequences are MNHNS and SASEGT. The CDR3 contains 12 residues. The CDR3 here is CATRRIPYEQYF. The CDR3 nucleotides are TGTGCCACCCGTCGGATTCCCTACGAGCAGTACTTC.

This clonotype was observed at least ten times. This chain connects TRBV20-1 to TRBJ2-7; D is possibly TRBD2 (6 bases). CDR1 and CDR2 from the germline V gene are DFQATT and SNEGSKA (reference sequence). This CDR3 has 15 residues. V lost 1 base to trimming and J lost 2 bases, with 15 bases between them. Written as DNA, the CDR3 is TGCAGTGCTAGAGGAAAATGGACTATTACCTACGAGCAGTACTTC. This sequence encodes CSARGKWTITYEQYF.

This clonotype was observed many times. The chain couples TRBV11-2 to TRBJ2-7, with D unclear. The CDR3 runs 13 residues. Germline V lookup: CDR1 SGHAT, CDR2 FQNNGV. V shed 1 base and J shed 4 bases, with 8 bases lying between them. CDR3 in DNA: TGTGCCAGCAGCTTAGGGTCCCATTACGAGCAGTACTTC. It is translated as CASSLGSHYEQYF. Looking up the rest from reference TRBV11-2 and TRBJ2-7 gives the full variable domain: EAGVAQSPRYKIIEKRQSVAFWCNPISGHATLYWYQQILGQGPKLLIQFQNNGVVDDSQLPKDRFSAERLKGVDSTLKIQPAKLEDSAVYLCASSLGSHYEQYFGPGTRLTVT.

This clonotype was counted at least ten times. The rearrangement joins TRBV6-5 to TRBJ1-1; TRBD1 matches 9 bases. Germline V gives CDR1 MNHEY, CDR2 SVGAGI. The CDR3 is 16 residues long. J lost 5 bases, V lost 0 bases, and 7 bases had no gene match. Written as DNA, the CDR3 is TGTGCCAGCAGTTACTCCGGCGGGACAGGGAGGACTGAAGCTTTCTTT. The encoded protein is CASSYSGGTGRTEAFF.

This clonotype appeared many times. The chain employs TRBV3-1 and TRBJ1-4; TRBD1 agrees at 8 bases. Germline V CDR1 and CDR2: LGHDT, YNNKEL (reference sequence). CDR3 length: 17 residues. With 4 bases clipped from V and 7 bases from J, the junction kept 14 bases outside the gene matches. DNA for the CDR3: TGTGCCAGCAGCCTAGCATCAGGGGGCTCATTAACTGAAAAACTGTTTTTT. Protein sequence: CASSLASGGSLTEKLFF.

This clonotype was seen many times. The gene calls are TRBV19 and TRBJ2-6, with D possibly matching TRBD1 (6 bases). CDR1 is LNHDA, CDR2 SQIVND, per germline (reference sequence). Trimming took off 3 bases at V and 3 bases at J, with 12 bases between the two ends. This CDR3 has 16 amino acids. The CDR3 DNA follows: TGTGCCAGTAGTATCGCGACAGGTGGTGGGGCCAACGTCCTGACTTTC. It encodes CASSIATGGGANVLTF.

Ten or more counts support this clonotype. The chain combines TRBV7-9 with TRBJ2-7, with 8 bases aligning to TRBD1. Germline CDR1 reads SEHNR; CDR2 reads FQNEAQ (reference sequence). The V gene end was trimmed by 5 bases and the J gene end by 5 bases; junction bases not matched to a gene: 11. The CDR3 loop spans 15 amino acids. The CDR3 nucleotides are TGTGCCAGCAGCCTAGGACAGGGCCGATCAAACGAGCAGTACTTC. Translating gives CASSLGQGRSNEQYF. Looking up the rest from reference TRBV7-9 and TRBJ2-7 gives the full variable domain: DTGVSQNPRHKITKRGQNVTFRCDPISEHNRLYWYRQTLGQGPEFLTYFQNEAQLEKSRLLSDRFSAERPKGSFSTLEIQRTEQGDSAMYLCASSLGQGRSNEQYFGPGTRLTVT.

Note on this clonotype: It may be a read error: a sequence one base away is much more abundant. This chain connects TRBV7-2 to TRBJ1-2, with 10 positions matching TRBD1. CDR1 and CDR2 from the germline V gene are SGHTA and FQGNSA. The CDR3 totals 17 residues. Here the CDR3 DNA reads TGTGCCAGCAGCCCCCGGACAGGGGGATCGCTCTTCTATGGCCACACCTTC. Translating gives CASSPRTGGSLFYGHTF.

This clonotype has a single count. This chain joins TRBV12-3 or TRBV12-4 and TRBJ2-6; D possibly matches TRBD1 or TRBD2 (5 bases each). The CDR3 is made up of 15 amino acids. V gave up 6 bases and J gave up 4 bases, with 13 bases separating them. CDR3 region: CASSPSWDGANVLTF. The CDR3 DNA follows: TGTGCCAGCAGCCCCTCGTGGGACGGGGCCAACGTCCTGACTTTC.